This T cell receptor (beta chain) was documented in a study of cytomegalovirus exposure and HLA in healthy donors. On this clone: Its antigen remains unknown.

Germline values: CDR1 SGHNT, CDR2 YYREEE (reference sequence). There are 12 residues in the CDR3. V lost 2 bases, J lost 4 bases, and 4 bases lay in between. Donors consisted of healthy bone marrow donors. With 60 Vbeta and 13 Jbeta primers, the PCR was carried out. Assay used: immunoSEQ multiplex PCR; TCRdb lists only in-frame clones, some missing. Here the sample spans 210,000 or so clones, 70% to 90% being singletons. Study results and caveats: The only immune exposure information that was available was CMV serostatus. For most TCR sequences rarity was the rule, although some public TCRs occurred in many donors. One variant, a missense change in DCLRE1C, was linked in a later analysis to TCR beta V- and J-gene trimming.

This chain uses TRBV5-4 with TRBJ2-1; no firm D call. This sequence was found in a girl aged 2 to 10 in good health and CMV-seronegative. Sequenced material: PBMCs. CDR3 sequence reads: CASSFNYNEQFF. The CDR3 DNA sequence: TGTGCCAGCAGCTTTAATTACAATGAGCAGTTCTTC.